These T cell receptor beta chains were read from a single sample in a study of blood T cell repertoires in COVID-19. Clones were sequenced by immunoSEQ multiplex PCR, and TCRdb holds only the in-frame ones, with some missing. The sample comprises roughly 100,000 clones, around 86% of which are singletons, and about 3.8% rests with the top ten. Material for sequencing was peripheral blood. Receptors were obtained from a man between 50 and 59 years old with acute or convalescent COVID-19. The CDR3 runs from the conserved cysteine through the conserved F or W. Each record gives: CDR3 length, V gene, J gene, D gene, CDR3 DNA, CDR3 protein. A D gene is named only where the DNA matches it firmly.

18	TRBV10-2	TRBJ2-6	NA	TGCGCCAGCAGTGAGCTAGGCAGGGGATCCGGTTTAACCAACGTCCTGACTTTC	CASSELGRGSGLTNVLTF
15	TRBV7-9	TRBJ2-3	TRBD1	TGTGCCAGCAGCCCCGGGACAGCAAGCACAGATACGCAGTATTTT	CASSPGTASTDTQYF
14	TRBV7-9	TRBJ2-2	NA	TGTGCCAGCACAGGCAGGGGGGACACCGGGGAGCTGTTTTTT	CASTGRGDTGELFF
17	TRBV9	TRBJ1-1	TRBD1	TGTGCCAGCAGCGTAGACTCGGTAACAGGGACAGACACTGAAGCTTTCTTT	CASSVDSVTGTDTEAFF
16	TRBV5-1	TRBJ2-5	NA	TGCGCCAGCAGCTTGGCTGTAGGAGCCGACCAAGAGACCCAGTACTTC	CASSLAVGADQETQYF
13	TRBV20-1	TRBJ1-6	NA	TGCAGTGCTAGTTTAAAACAGGGTTCACCCCTCCACTTT	CSASLKQGSPLHF
11	TRBV25-1	TRBJ2-7	NA	TGTGCCAGCAGTCCAGGGTTCGAGCAGTACTTC	CASSPGFEQYF
19	TRBV5-4	TRBJ2-3	TRBD2	TGTGCCAGCAGCCTTAAGACTAGCGGGAGGCCGGCGGTCGGAGATACGCAGTATTTT	CASSLKTSGRPAVGDTQYF
13	TRBV7-3	TRBJ2-7	NA	TGTGCCAGCAGCTTTCGAGGGCCTTACGAGCAGTACTTC	CASSFRGPYEQYF
16	TRBV27	TRBJ2-2	NA	TGTGCCAGCAGTTCAAGAGGGGACACCCACACCGGGGAGCTGTTTTTT	CASSSRGDTHTGELFF
17	TRBV5-1	TRBJ2-6	TRBD1	TGCGCCAGCAGCTTGGCCGACAGGGCCTCTGGGGCCAACGTCCTGACTTTC	CASSLADRASGANVLTF
14	TRBV27	TRBJ1-2	TRBD1	TGTGCCAGCAGCCGAGGGGGCGCGAACTATGGCTACACCTTC	CASSRGGANYGYTF
16	TRBV5-1	TRBJ1-1	TRBD1	TGCGCCAGCAGCCCGGGACAGGGGGGTATAGACACTGAAGCTTTCTTT	CASSPGQGGIDTEAFF
14	TRBV5-4	TRBJ2-7	NA	TGTGCCAGCGGCCCTACAGGCCCCACCTACGAGCAGTACTTC	CASGPTGPTYEQYF
14	TRBV7-9	TRBJ2-3	NA	TGTGCCAGCAGCTCTGGACAGCAAACAGATACGCAGTATTTT	CASSSGQQTDTQYF
12	TRBV28	TRBJ1-6	NA	TGTGCCAGCCGGGAGAATAATTCACCCCTCCACTTT	CASRENNSPLHF
16	TRBV5-6	TRBJ2-7	NA	TGTGCCAGCAGCTCGGCCGGCGGGGGCCGAGGCTACGAGCAGTACTTC	CASSSAGGGRGYEQYF